This T cell receptor (beta chain) is drawn from a study of blood T cell repertoires in COVID-19. The overall study: Samples taken during acute and convalescent COVID-19 were collected in the United States, Italy and Spain.

On this clone: Its ends do not fully match the called genes, so a read error is possible.

Repertoires were generated with immunoSEQ multiplex PCR, while TCRdb's copy carries only in-frame clones and drops some. The data contain just over 95,000 clones, 80% to 90% of them singletons. CDR3 length equals 13 residues. The chain couples TRBV12-3 or TRBV12-4 to TRBJ2-7; TRBD2 matches at 10 bases. The origin of this receptor is a human donor in a cohort sampled during active COVID-19. The sequenced material came from peripheral blood. In DNA form, the CDR3 reads TGTGCCAGCAGTTTCGGGACTAGCGTCGCTGGGGACTTC. It is translated as CASSFGTSVAGDF.